These 24 T cell receptor beta chains came from one sample sequenced in a study of T-cell reconstitution after alpha-beta-depleted transplantation in children. It was with unique molecular identifiers that the TCRbeta library was prepared. TCRdb fed the PCR reads into MiXCR, producing one record per CDR3 protein. The table has about a million distinct CDR3 sequences, about 30% seen once. The material was PBMCs, mostly from graft donor cells, obtained 360 days after TCRalphabeta/CD19-depleted stem cell transplant. The receptors come from a boy in the first two years of life who had a stem cell transplant for SCID, so the T cells may come from the graft donor.

V and J are TRBV28 and TRBJ2-1; 9 bases match TRBD2. The CDR3 covers 15 residues. Germline V CDR1 and CDR2: MDHEN, SYDVKM. Trimming removed 3 bases from V and 4 bases from J; junction bases left unmatched: 4. CDR3 amino acids: CASSLALAGYNEQFF. Here the CDR3 DNA reads TGTGCCAGCAGTTTGGCACTAGCGGGTTACAATGAGCAGTTCTTC.

This clonotype was seen a handful of times. V and J are TRBV9 and TRBJ2-7, with 7 positions matching TRBD1. The CDR3 has 15 amino acids. Germline V CDR1 and CDR2: SGDLS, YYNGEE. The ends lost 4 bases at V and 0 bases at J; junction bases unmatched: 7. The chain's CDR3 is CASSPRDSPSYEQYF. The CDR3 DNA is TGTGCCAGCAGCCCTCGGGACAGCCCCTCCTACGAGCAGTACTTC.

The chain links TRBV29-1 to TRBJ2-1; D perhaps matches TRBD2 (5 bases). The CDR3 sequence is 12 residues long. Germline loops: CDR1 SQVTM, CDR2 ANQGSEA. V was trimmed by 5 bases and J by 4 bases, leaving 9 bases between them. CDR3 in DNA: TGCAGCGTTCGACTAACTTACAATGAGCAGTTCTTC. Protein product: CSVRLTYNEQFF.

This clonotype was seen a handful of times. This chain joins TRBV7-8 and TRBJ2-5; 8 nucleotides agree with TRBD1. This CDR3 spans 19 amino acids. Germline assignment: CDR1 SGHVS and CDR2 FQNEAQ. Trimming cost V 0 bases and J 0 bases; bases outside gene matches: 12. CDR3 DNA sequence: TGTGCCAGCAGCTTAGCAGGAAGGGCGGGGACAGGACACCAAGAGACCCAGTACTTC. This gives the protein CASSLAGRAGTGHQETQYF.

The chain combines TRBV5-1 with TRBJ2-1; possibly TRBD2 for D (5 bases). This CDR3 has 18 amino acids. The V gene's germline CDR1 is SGHRS and CDR2 YFSETQ. V was shortened by 0 bases and J by 2 bases, with 18 bases between the two germline ends. The CDR3 DNA reads as TGCGCCAGCAGCTTGGGAGCGGTTCTCACATCGCCCTACAATGAGCAGTTCTTC. Translated: CASSLGAVLTSPYNEQFF.

This clonotype was found a few times. The rearrangement uses TRBV24-1 and TRBJ2-3, with TRBD1 as a possible D gene (6 bases). The V gene lost 4 bases and the J gene lost 2 bases, with 12 bases spanning the gap. Germline V gene sequence: CDR1 KGHDR, CDR2 SFDVKD. CDR3 length: 15 residues. CDR3 residues: CATSDPRTVTDTQYF. CDR3 in DNA: TGTGCCACCAGTGACCCTAGGACAGTCACAGATACGCAGTATTTT.

V and J are TRBV28 and TRBJ2-7; D remains ambiguous. The CDR3 is 15 residues long. Deletions cut 2 bases from V and 1 base from J, with 12 bases between. Germline CDR1 MDHEN, CDR2 SYDVKM. CDR3 region: CASSLLAAISYEQYF. CDR3 DNA sequence: TGTGCCAGCAGTTTACTGGCAGCAATTTCCTACGAGCAGTACTTC.

This clonotype was seen more than once but under ten times. The rearrangement uses TRBV10-3 and TRBJ2-7; TRBD2 matches at 9 bases. The CDR3 sequence is 16 residues long. The V segment lost 4 bases and the J segment 0 bases; nucleotides outside the gene matches: 7. Germline V gene sequence: CDR1 ENHRY, CDR2 SYGVKD. CDR3 loop: CAISVSSGGTSYEQYF. In DNA form, the CDR3 reads TGTGCCATCAGTGTGAGTAGCGGGGGAACCTCCTACGAGCAGTACTTC.

This chain joins TRBV24-1 and TRBJ2-5, with 9 bases identical to TRBD1. V gave up 9 bases and J gave up 4 bases; unmatched junction bases: 8. This CDR3 has 14 amino acids. Germline V CDR1 and CDR2: KGHDR, SFDVKD. CDR3 DNA sequence: TGTGCCACCGCCGGGACAGGGTTATCAGAGACCCAGTACTTC. It codes for CATAGTGLSETQYF.

This clonotype was seen only a few times. V is TRBV29-1 and J is TRBJ2-3, with 14 bases identical to TRBD2. Germline V gene data show CDR1 as SQVTM and CDR2 as ANQGSEA. V lost 2 bases, J lost 6 bases, and 10 bases stayed unmatched. The CDR3 has 17 amino acids. CDR3 bases: TGCAGCGTTGAATATCTGGGACTAGCGGGGGTAGGTGATACGCAGTATTTT. Translating gives CSVEYLGLAGVGDTQYF.

The chain links TRBV4-1 to TRBJ2-3, with 11 positions matching TRBD2. J gave up 0 bases and V 0 bases, and 14 bases lay outside the gene matches. Germline V lookup: CDR1 MGHRA, CDR2 YSYEKL. This CDR3 region has 21 residues. The CDR3 nucleotides are TGCGCCAGCAGCCAAGATTGGCGGGAACGGACTAGCGGGCCTAGCACAGATACGCAGTATTTT. This translates into CASSQDWRERTSGPSTDTQYF.

The chain links TRBV5-1 to TRBJ2-1, with 9 bases matching TRBD1. CDR3 length: 16 amino acids. Trimming cost V 4 bases and J 2 bases; bases outside gene matches: 7. CDR1 is SGHRS and CDR2 is YFSETQ in the germline V gene. The CDR3 loop reads CASSTRDRATYNEQFF. CDR3 DNA sequence: TGCGCCAGCAGCACCCGGGACAGGGCTACCTACAATGAGCAGTTCTTC.

Only a few counts were recorded for this clonotype. The V and J genes are TRBV6-1 and TRBJ2-6; D ambiguous. The V and J ends lost 6 bases and 0 bases respectively, with 9 bases between them. Per the germline V gene, CDR1 is MNHNS and CDR2 is SASEGT. The CDR3 covers 15 residues. This chain's CDR3 is CASRGWSSGANVLTF. In nucleotides, the CDR3 is TGTGCCAGCAGGGGCTGGAGCTCTGGGGCCAACGTCCTGACTTTC.

The V and J genes are TRBV12-3 or TRBV12-4 and TRBJ1-1; TRBD1 is a possible D gene (6 bases). V dropped 6 bases and J dropped 6 bases, with 23 bases sitting between them. CDR3 length equals 16 residues. DNA for the CDR3: TGTGCCAGCAGCTCCAACAGGGACGGGGCCCCCGCTGAAGCTTTCTTT. It translates to CASSSNRDGAPAEAFF.

This clonotype turned up a few times. As DNA, the CDR3 is TGCAGTGCTCCTCAGGGGGGTTTGAACACTGAAGCTTTCTTT. This codes for CSAPQGGLNTEAFF. The chain links TRBV20-1 to TRBJ1-1, with TRBD1 identical over 7 bases. Trimming cost V 5 bases and J 0 bases; bases outside gene matches: 6. CDR1 is DFQATT and CDR2 is SNEGSKA in the germline V gene (reference sequence). This CDR3 has 14 residues.

This clonotype was observed many times. A read error may produce the germline difference seen at one junction end. J is TRBJ2-5 and V is TRBV5-1; D remains unclear. The CDR3 sequence is 13 residues long. Germline assignment: CDR1 SGHRS and CDR2 YFSETQ. The CDR3 protein is CASSLDPRETQYF. The CDR3 region has the DNA TGTGCCAGCAGCTTAGACCCCAGAGAGACCCAGTACTTC.

This clonotype came up a few times. CDR3 region: CASSRIDRDPQETQYF. CDR3 nucleotide sequence: TGCGCCAGCAGTCGAATAGACCGGGACCCCCAAGAGACCCAGTACTTC. This chain links TRBV5-1 with TRBJ2-5; either TRBD1 or TRBD2 may supply D (5 bases each). Germline lookup yields CDR1 SGHRS and CDR2 YFSETQ. There are 16 residues in the CDR3. V was trimmed by 5 bases and J by 1 base, leaving 18 bases between them.

This clonotype was picked up many times. The CDR3 DNA reads TGTGCCAGCATTTCCAGGGAGGACCAAGAGACCCAGTACTTC. The encoded protein is CASISREDQETQYF. This chain joins TRBV12-3 or TRBV12-4 and TRBJ2-5, with a tentative D call TRBD2 (6 bases). CDR3 length: 14 amino acids. V gave up 7 bases and J gave up 0 bases, with 12 bases separating them.

This chain joins TRBV5-1 and TRBJ2-2; 7 nucleotides align to TRBD2. V gave up 4 bases and J gave up 4 bases; unmatched junction bases: 10. In germline, CDR1 is SGHRS, CDR2 YFSETQ. The CDR3 totals 16 residues. CDR3 residues: CASSPRGREGTGELFF. The CDR3 DNA sequence: TGCGCCAGCAGCCCTCGTGGCAGGGAGGGCACCGGGGAGCTGTTTTTT.

Regarding this clonotype: With a much larger clone just one base away, this may be a read error. The chain uses TRBV28 and TRBJ1-1, with D unresolved. CDR1 and CDR2 (germline): MDHEN, SYDVKM. Trimming shortened V by 8 bases and J by 7 bases, and 26 bases separated the two germline ends. The CDR3 has 16 residues. The CDR3: CASGLVEDGGAYEAFF. CDR3 nucleotides: TGTGCCAGCGGCCTGGTGGAGGACGGCGGAGCGTATGAAGCTTTCTTT.

The chain uses TRBV3-1 and TRBJ2-2, with D perhaps matching TRBD2 (6 bases). This CDR3 region has 14 residues. CDR1 and CDR2 from the germline V gene are LGHDT and YNNKEL (reference sequence). With 4 bases removed from V and 7 bases from J, the gap between germline ends came to 13 bases. For the CDR3, the DNA is TGTGCCAGCAGCCGTCGACTAGTCAACGGGGAGCTGTTTTTT. Protein sequence: CASSRRLVNGELFF.

CDR3 residues: CASSPLGTAPDEQYF. In nucleotides, the CDR3 is TGCGCCAGCAGCCCCTTAGGGACGGCCCCTGACGAGCAGTACTTC. V usage is TRBV5-1 and J usage is TRBJ2-7, with D possibly being TRBD1 or TRBD2 (5 bases each). From germline, CDR1 is SGHRS and CDR2 YFSETQ. This CDR3 is built from 15 residues. Trimming took 4 bases from V and 5 from J, leaving 19 bases between them.

In nucleotides, the CDR3 is TGTGCCAGCAGCGCTAGCGGGGGGGCTCGTGGGGAGCTGTTTTTT. Translating gives CASSASGGARGELFF. The chain carries TRBV9 and TRBJ2-2; 12 nucleotides align to TRBD2. Germline CDR1 SGDLS, CDR2 YYNGEE. J lost 8 bases, V lost 3 bases, and 5 bases had no gene match. The CDR3 spans 15 residues. The whole variable domain, remainder taken from reference TRBV9 and TRBJ2-2, is DSGVTQTPKHLITATGQRVTLRCSPRSGDLSVYWYQQSLDQGLQFLIQYYNGEERAKGNILERFSAQQFPDLHSELNLSSLELGDSALYFCASSASGGARGELFFGEGSRLTVL.

The rearrangement joins TRBV5-1 to TRBJ1-1; D possibly corresponds to TRBD1 (6 bases). Looked up from germline, CDR1 is SGHRS and CDR2 is YFSETQ. CDR3 length equals 14 residues. Trimming removed 4 bases from V and 8 bases from J, with 18 bases in between. The CDR3 DNA reads TGCGCCAGCAGCCCCCAGGGGTCAGGGAGAGAAGCTTTCTTT. Its protein product is CASSPQGSGREAFF.